Following are 7 T cell receptor beta chains from one sample sequenced in a study of T cells in Graves' hyperthyroidism and ophthalmopathy. Amplification of TCR beta CDR3 regions used RNA as the template. The TCR CDR3 was amplified in a first-round RT-PCR using the HTBI primer set. TCRdb ran MiXCR on the multiplex PCR reads and lists one entry per CDR3 protein. The sample holds under 300,000 distinct CDR3 sequences, roughly 15% seen once. Sequenced material: blood. These receptors all come from a woman aged 30 to 39 with Graves' hyperthyroidism that later progressed to Graves' ophthalmopathy.

This clonotype appeared many times. The chain recombines TRBV29-1 with TRBJ2-6; possibly TRBD1 for D (5 bases). This CDR3 has 14 amino acids. V was pared by 6 bases and J by 0 bases, with 9 bases between. Germline CDR1 is SQVTM and CDR2 is ANQGSEA. The CDR3 coding sequence is TGCAGCGTGGCTACAGGCTCTGGGGCCAACGTCCTGACTTTC. Translated: CSVATGSGANVLTF.

There are many counts of this clonotype. The rearrangement joins TRBV7-3 to TRBJ2-1; the D gene is possibly TRBD2 (6 bases). The CDR3 consists of 15 residues. The germline gives CDR1 SGHTA, CDR2 FQGTGA. Between the trimmed V and J ends, which lost 4 bases and 4 bases, there was a span of 14 bases. CDR3 nucleotide sequence: TGTGCCAGCAGCTCCCTAGGAGCGGGTTACAATGAGCAGTTCTTC. Its protein is CASSSLGAGYNEQFF.

This clonotype was seen more than once but under ten times. V is TRBV5-6 and J is TRBJ1-4; D not certain. V was clipped by 2 bases and J by 5 bases, with 10 bases between them. This CDR3 is 14 amino acids long. CDR1 and CDR2 from the germline V gene are SGHDT and YYEEEE. The CDR3 region is CASSLGRENEKLFF. The CDR3 DNA is TGTGCCAGCAGCTTAGGGCGGGAGAATGAAAAACTGTTTTTT.

As to this clonotype: Being one base from a much bigger clone, this may be a read error. The chain has TRBV11-1 and TRBJ1-1; 7 nucleotides match TRBD1. CDR3 length: 13 amino acids. The germline V gene encodes CDR1 SGHAT and CDR2 FQDESV (reference sequence). This chain's CDR3 is CVSSSTGASEAFF. CDR3 sequence (DNA): TGTGTCAGCAGCTCCACAGGGGCGTCTGAAGCTTTCTTT.

This clonotype occurred many times. The chain has TRBV5-5 and TRBJ2-6; D is undetermined. CDR1 SGHKS and CDR2 YYEKEE come from the germline V gene (reference sequence). Trimming stripped 1 base from V and 3 bases from J, with 14 bases between. The CDR3 length is 17 residues. The CDR3 DNA reads as TGTGCCAGCAGCTTGTTAAGCGCGGCTTTTGGGGCCAACGTCCTGACTTTC. This gives the protein CASSLLSAAFGANVLTF.

This clonotype was counted many times. The chain links TRBV7-9 to TRBJ1-1; 7 nucleotides match TRBD1. From germline, CDR1 is SEHNR and CDR2 FQNEAQ (reference sequence). The ends lost 5 bases at V and 3 bases at J; junction bases unmatched: 12. The CDR3 is 16 residues long. CDR3 sequence reads: CASSPPGTGADTEAFF. CDR3 sequence (DNA): TGTGCCAGCAGCCCCCCCGGCACAGGGGCGGACACTGAAGCTTTCTTT.

This clonotype has at least ten counts. The rearrangement joins TRBV20-1 to TRBJ2-7, with 11 bases matching TRBD2. Germline CDR1 DFQATT, CDR2 SNEGSKA (reference sequence). This CDR3 is built from 14 residues. V dropped 5 bases and J dropped 5; count of bases not matched to a gene: 8. The CDR3 reads CSALSGRGGNEQYF. The CDR3 DNA is TGCAGTGCTCTTAGCGGGAGGGGGGGCAACGAGCAGTACTTC.